This TCR beta chain was profiled in a study of post-analysis software for immune sequencing data. General study points: Strong same-batch co-clustering of samples appeared with F measure clustering. Relative to controls, patients had 4 or 5 TRBV segments at higher frequency, with TRBV5-6, TRBV5-1 and TRBV20-1 among these. Normalized Chao1 diversity was significantly lower in multiple sclerosis patients than in controls.

The CDR3 has 16 residues. Germline assignment: CDR1 SGHTA and CDR2 FQGTGA. The V gene end was trimmed by 4 bases and the J gene end by 11 bases; junction bases not matched to a gene: 19. This clonotype was counted a single time. Its cognate antigen is unknown. Unique molecular identifiers had been added to the TCR beta cDNA libraries. Around 500,000 cDNA molecules were obtained per 1 to 10 million input T cells. TCRdb passed the PCR reads through MiXCR, listing each CDR3 protein once. The sample has approximately 400,000 distinct CDR3 sequences; roughly 35% are singletons. The TCR comes from a girl aged 5-17 years with multiple sclerosis. The chain links TRBV7-3 to TRBJ2-5; 7 bases line up with TRBD1. Sequences were obtained from blood. In DNA form, the CDR3 reads TGTGCCAGCAGCTCACAGGGGTCCCGATACAACAATGAGCAGTACTTC. Its protein is CASSSQGSRYNNEQYF. Combining the CDR3 with reference TRBV7-3 and TRBJ2-5 gives the whole variable domain GAGVSQTPSNKVTEKGKYVELRCDPISGHTALYWYRQSLGQGPEFLIYFQGTGAADDSGLPNDRFFAVRPEGSVSTLKIQRTERGDSAVYLCASSSQGSRYNNEQYFGPGTRLLVL.